These 4 T cell receptor beta chains were all obtained from the same sample, sequenced in a study of CD8 T cells in Susac syndrome. Reverse transcription of about 0.5 to 1 ug RNA was performed with random hexamers. Each CDR3 protein is one row after TCRdb ran MiXCR on the immunoSEQ multiplex PCR reads. The table lists about 250,000 distinct CDR3 sequences, 90% to 95% of them singletons. Sequencing was carried out using CD4+ T cells from PBMCs. Receptors originate from a human donor with multiple sclerosis.

There are a few counts of this clonotype. CDR3 amino acids: CAWSVRGNTEAFF. The CDR3 DNA is TGTGCCTGGAGTGTGAGAGGGAACACTGAAGCTTTCTTT. The chain joins TRBV30 to TRBJ1-1; no firm D call. CDR3 length equals 13 residues. Germline V gene data show CDR1 as GTSNPN and CDR2 as SVGIG (reference sequence). The V and J ends lost 0 bases and 1 base respectively, with 6 bases between them.

J is TRBJ2-7 and V is TRBV6-6; TRBD1 aligns across 8 bases. The CDR3 is made up of 16 amino acids. The germline V gene encodes CDR1 MNHNY and CDR2 SVGAGI (reference sequence). J gave up 0 bases and V 0 bases, and 4 bases lay outside the gene matches. The CDR3 DNA reads as TGTGCCAGCAGTTACTCACAGGGGGTTCCCTCCTACGAGCAGTACTTC. Residues: CASSYSQGVPSYEQYF.

This clonotype was recorded only once. This chain uses TRBV2 with TRBJ1-4; D gene unclear. Trimming cost V 7 bases and J 2 bases, with 8 bases left between them. The CDR3 runs 13 residues. The V gene's germline CDR1 is SNHLY and CDR2 FYNNEI. CDR3 protein: CASNPGTNEKLFF. In DNA, the CDR3 is TGTGCCAGCAATCCCGGGACTAATGAAAAACTGTTTTTT.

The chain carries TRBV7-8 and TRBJ2-7; D remains unclear. The V gene's germline CDR1 is SGHVS and CDR2 FQNEAQ. V was cut by 5 bases and J by 4 bases, with 6 bases left in between. The CDR3 consists of 11 residues. CDR3 coding DNA: TGTGCCAGCAGCGCTAAGTACGAGCAGTACTTC. Protein sequence: CASSAKYEQYF.